This TCR beta chain originates from a study of CD8+ T cells in alopecia areata. Noted treatment: oral pan-JAK inhibitor, 5-10 mg twice daily. Germline values: CDR1 SNHLY, CDR2 FYNNEI. V lost 3 bases and J 5 bases, leaving 2 bases between the germline ends. CDR3 length: 11 residues. RNA, once extracted, was reverse transcribed into cDNA for use as the sequencing template. Repertoires were generated with immunoSEQ multiplex PCR, while TCRdb's copy carries only in-frame clones and drops some. In the table there are about 180,000 clones, roughly 46% of which are singletons. This material consisted of CD8+ T cells sorted from blood, taken at approximately week 52, from a patient treated with tofacitinib. The sequence derives from a human donor with alopecia areata. The chain joins TRBV2 to TRBJ1-5; no firm D call. CDR3 nucleotides: TGTGCCAGCAGTGATGATCAGCCCCAGCATTTT. Translated, it gives CASSDDQPQHF.